The 14 T cell receptor beta chains below were found in one sample sequenced in a study of identical twins. TCRdb recomputed calls from the 5' RACE reads with MiXCR, one row per CDR3 protein. The sample contains 1.5 million to 2 million distinct CDR3 sequences, about 31% of which appear only once. The sequenced material came from cord blood. The receptors originated from a newborn girl in good health.

CDR3 residues: CASSWTSPPGELFF. CDR3 coding DNA: TGTGCCAGCAGTTGGACTAGTCCCCCCGGGGAGCTGTTTTTT. The J gene is TRBJ2-2, the V gene TRBV27, with 7 bases that match TRBD2. CDR1 and CDR2 from the germline V gene are MNHEY and SMNVEV (reference sequence). CDR3 length: 14 amino acids. Trimming removed 4 bases from V and 6 bases from J; junction bases left unmatched: 5.

The rearrangement joins TRBV27 to TRBJ1-2; 8 bases are a match to TRBD1. V was pared by 4 bases and J by 5 bases, with 6 bases of the junction left unmatched. This CDR3 comprises 14 residues. In germline, CDR1 is MNHEY, CDR2 SMNVEV (reference sequence). The CDR3 DNA reads TGTGCCAGCAGTTCGGCGACAGGGGCTTATGGCTACACCTTC. Amino acid sequence: CASSSATGAYGYTF.

The V call is TRBV20-1, the J call TRBJ2-1; 9 bases are a match to TRBD2. After removal of 0 bases from V and 0 bases from J, the junction contained 9 bases not matched to a gene. The CDR3 runs to 18 residues. The germline gives CDR1 DFQATT, CDR2 SNEGSKA (reference sequence). In DNA form, the CDR3 reads TGCAGTGCTAGAGATCTTAGCGGGAGAAGGGGCTCCTACAATGAGCAGTTCTTC. It encodes CSARDLSGRRGSYNEQFF.

The chain recombines TRBV7-8 with TRBJ1-5, with unresolved D. V shed 1 base and J shed 3 bases, with 19 bases lying between them. There are 18 residues in the CDR3. The germline V gene has CDR1 SGHVS and CDR2 FQNEAQ. The CDR3 loop is CASSLEGAQASFNQPQHF. The CDR3, as DNA: TGTGCCAGCAGCTTAGAAGGAGCGCAGGCTAGTTTCAATCAGCCCCAGCATTTT.

This clonotype was counted at least ten times. This rearrangement joins TRBV29-1 to TRBJ2-1, with 11 bases that match TRBD2. This CDR3 is built from 17 residues. Losses at the gene ends were 8 bases for V and 0 bases for J; bases not matched to a gene: 12. The germline CDR1 and CDR2 sequences are SQVTM and ANQGSEA. CDR3 sequence reads: CSSVSSGGTLSYNEQFF. In DNA form, the CDR3 reads TGCAGCAGCGTCTCTAGCGGGGGGACCCTCTCCTACAATGAGCAGTTCTTC.

The CDR3 DNA is TGCGCCAGCAGCCCAGACGGGACAGGGAGGTATGAGCAGTTCTTC. This gives the protein CASSPDGTGRYEQFF. This rearrangement joins TRBV5-1 to TRBJ2-1; TRBD1 agrees at 9 bases. This CDR3 spans 15 amino acids. Germline values: CDR1 SGHRS, CDR2 YFSETQ. With 4 bases clipped from V and 8 bases from J, the junction kept 10 bases outside the gene matches.

The chain recombines TRBV24-1 with TRBJ2-5; the D gene is possibly TRBD1 (6 bases). The CDR3 covers 15 residues. Germline lookup yields CDR1 KGHDR and CDR2 SFDVKD. The ends were cut back, 4 bases at V and 0 bases at J, with 11 bases in the middle. The CDR3 is CATSDSRGHQETQYF. DNA for the CDR3: TGTGCCACCAGTGACAGCAGGGGTCACCAAGAGACCCAGTACTTC.

This chain uses TRBV6-5 with TRBJ2-1; the D gene could be TRBD1 or TRBD2 (5 bases each). The CDR3 is 14 residues long. V lost 7 bases and J lost 5, with 15 bases in between. Germline V gives CDR1 MNHEY, CDR2 SVGAGI. CDR3 amino acids: CASKPGTSNNEQFF. Here the CDR3 DNA reads TGTGCCAGCAAACCAGGGACCAGTAACAATGAGCAGTTCTTC.

There are a few counts of this clonotype. The V call is TRBV10-3, the J call TRBJ2-1; TRBD2 is a possible D gene (6 bases). The CDR3 has 14 amino acids. In germline, CDR1 is ENHRY, CDR2 SYGVKD. The V end was cut by 0 bases, the J end by 10 bases, with 13 bases between. Here the CDR3 DNA reads TGTGCCATCAGTGAGTCGGAACGGGAGAAGGAGCAGTTCTTC. It is translated as CAISESEREKEQFF.

Comments on this clonotype: Mismatch with germline at one junction end may stem from a read error. The chain combines TRBV25-1 with TRBJ2-1; D possibly matches TRBD1 or TRBD2 (5 bases each). CDR1 and CDR2 from the germline V gene are MGHDK and SYGVNS. This CDR3 is built from 15 residues. For the CDR3, the DNA is TGTGCCAGCGGTGAATACGGGGCTACCTACAATGAGCAGTTCTTC. The encoded protein is CASGEYGATYNEQFF.

The V gene is TRBV6-1, the J gene TRBJ2-7, with D perhaps matching TRBD1 (5 bases). The CDR3 runs 13 residues. The V gene lost 3 bases and the J gene lost 2 bases, with 8 bases spanning the gap. Germline V gene lookup returns CDR1 MNHNS and CDR2 SASEGT. The CDR3 sequence: CASSDGQTYEQYF. DNA of the CDR3: TGTGCCAGCAGTGACGGACAAACCTACGAGCAGTACTTC.

This clonotype appeared a few times. The V and J genes are TRBV7-2 and TRBJ1-6; no firm D call. CDR1 is SGHTA, CDR2 FQGNSA, per germline. The CDR3 loop spans 15 amino acids. V lost 8 bases to trimming and J lost 6 bases, with 17 bases between them. DNA for the CDR3: TGTGCCAGCGGGCCGCCCCCTCCTAGTAATTCACCCCTCCACTTT. Amino acid sequence: CASGPPPPSNSPLHF.

This clonotype has only a few counts. A read error may explain this, as a much larger clone is one base away. This chain joins TRBV6-2 or TRBV6-3 and TRBJ2-1, with D perhaps TRBD2 (6 bases). This CDR3 has 12 residues. The germline V gene has CDR1 MNHEY and CDR2 SVGEGT. V lost 6 bases and J 10 bases, leaving 13 bases between the germline ends. The CDR3 nucleotides read TGTGCCAGCAGCCCGGGACTCGGGGAGCAGTTCTTC. It codes for CASSPGLGEQFF.

This clonotype has a handful of counts. This sequence joins TRBV2 and TRBJ1-1; 9 positions match TRBD1. This CDR3 is 14 amino acids long. After removal of 6 bases from V and 4 bases from J, the junction contained 6 bases not matched to a gene. CDR1 is SNHLY and CDR2 is FYNNEI in the germline V gene. CDR3 protein: CASSEQGASTEAFF. The CDR3 bases are TGTGCCAGCAGCGAACAGGGGGCGAGCACTGAAGCTTTCTTT.